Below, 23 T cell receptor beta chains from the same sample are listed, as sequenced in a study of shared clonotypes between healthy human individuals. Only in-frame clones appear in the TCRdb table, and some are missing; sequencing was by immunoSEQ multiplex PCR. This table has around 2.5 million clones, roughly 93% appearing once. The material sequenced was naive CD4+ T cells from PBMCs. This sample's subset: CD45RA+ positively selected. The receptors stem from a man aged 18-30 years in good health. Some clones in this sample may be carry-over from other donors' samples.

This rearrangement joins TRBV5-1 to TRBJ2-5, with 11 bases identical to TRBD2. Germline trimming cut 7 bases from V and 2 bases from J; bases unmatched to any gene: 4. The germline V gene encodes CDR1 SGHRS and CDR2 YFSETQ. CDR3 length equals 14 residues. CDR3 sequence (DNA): TGCGCCAGCCAGACTAGCGGGACTCAAGAGACCCAGTACTTC. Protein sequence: CASQTSGTQETQYF.

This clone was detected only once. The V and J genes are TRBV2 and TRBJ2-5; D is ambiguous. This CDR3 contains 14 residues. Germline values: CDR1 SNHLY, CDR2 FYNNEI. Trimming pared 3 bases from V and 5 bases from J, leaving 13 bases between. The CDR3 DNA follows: TGTGCCAGCAGTGACGACCGGTATACGGAGACCCAGTACTTC. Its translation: CASSDDRYTETQYF.

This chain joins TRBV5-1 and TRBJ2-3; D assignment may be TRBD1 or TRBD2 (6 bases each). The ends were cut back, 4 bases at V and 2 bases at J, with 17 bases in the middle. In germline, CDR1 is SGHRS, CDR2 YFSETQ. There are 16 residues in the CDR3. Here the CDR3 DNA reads TGCGCCAGCAGCCAAGGCGGAGGGGGGATCACAGATACGCAGTATTTT. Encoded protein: CASSQGGGGITDTQYF.

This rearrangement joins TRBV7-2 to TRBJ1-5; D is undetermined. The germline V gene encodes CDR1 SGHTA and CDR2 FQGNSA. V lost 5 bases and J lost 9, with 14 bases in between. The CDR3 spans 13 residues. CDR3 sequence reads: CASSRTYDMPQHF. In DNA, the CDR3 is TGTGCCAGCAGCCGCACTTATGATATGCCCCAGCATTTT.

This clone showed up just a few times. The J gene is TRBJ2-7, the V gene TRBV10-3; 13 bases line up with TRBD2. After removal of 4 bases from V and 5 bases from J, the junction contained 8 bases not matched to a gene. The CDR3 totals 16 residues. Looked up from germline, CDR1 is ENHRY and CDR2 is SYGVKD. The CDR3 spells CAISGTSGRARDEQYF. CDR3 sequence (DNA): TGTGCCATCAGTGGAACTAGCGGGAGGGCCAGGGACGAGCAGTACTTC.

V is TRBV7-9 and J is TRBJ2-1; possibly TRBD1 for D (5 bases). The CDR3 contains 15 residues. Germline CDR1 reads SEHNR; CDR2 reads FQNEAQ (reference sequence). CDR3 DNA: TGTGCGCTCCCCCTGTTCAGGGAAAACGACAATGAGCAGTTCTTC. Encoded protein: CALPLFRENDNEQFF.

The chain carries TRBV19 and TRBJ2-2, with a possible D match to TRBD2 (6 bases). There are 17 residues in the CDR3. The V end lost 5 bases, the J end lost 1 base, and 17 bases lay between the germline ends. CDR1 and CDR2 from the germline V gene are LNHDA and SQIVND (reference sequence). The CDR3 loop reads CASSPAWDWLNTGELFF. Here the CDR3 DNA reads TGTGCCAGTAGTCCAGCCTGGGACTGGCTGAACACCGGGGAGCTGTTTTTT.

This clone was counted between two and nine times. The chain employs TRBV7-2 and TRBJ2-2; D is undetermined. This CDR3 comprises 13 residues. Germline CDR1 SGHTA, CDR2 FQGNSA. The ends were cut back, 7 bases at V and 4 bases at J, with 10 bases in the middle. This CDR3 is CASTQSRTGELFF. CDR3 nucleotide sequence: TGTGCCAGCACCCAGTCCCGCACCGGGGAGCTGTTTTTT.

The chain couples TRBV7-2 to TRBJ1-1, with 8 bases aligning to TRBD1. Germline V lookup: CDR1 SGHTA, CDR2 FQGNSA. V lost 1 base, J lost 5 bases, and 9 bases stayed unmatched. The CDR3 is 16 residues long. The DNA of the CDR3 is TGTGCCAGCAGCTTAGTCACAGGGGGGCTTAATACTGAAGCTTTCTTT. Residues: CASSLVTGGLNTEAFF.

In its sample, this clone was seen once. CDR3 amino acids: CASSLLAGGPPGELFF. CDR3 in DNA: TGCGCCAGCAGCTTGTTGGCGGGAGGACCACCCGGGGAGCTGTTTTTT. The chain has TRBV5-1 and TRBJ2-2, with 8 bases fitting TRBD2. With 1 base clipped from V and 6 bases from J, the junction kept 8 bases outside the gene matches. The CDR3 covers 16 residues. CDR1 is SGHRS, CDR2 YFSETQ, per germline.

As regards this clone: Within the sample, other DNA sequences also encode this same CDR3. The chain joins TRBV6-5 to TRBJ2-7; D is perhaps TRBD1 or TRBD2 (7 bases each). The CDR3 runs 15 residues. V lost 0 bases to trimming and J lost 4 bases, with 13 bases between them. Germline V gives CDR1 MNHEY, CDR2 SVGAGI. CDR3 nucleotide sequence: TGTGCCAGCAGTTACTCGCCCCAGGGGGGGTACGAGCAGTACTTC. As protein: CASSYSPQGGYEQYF.

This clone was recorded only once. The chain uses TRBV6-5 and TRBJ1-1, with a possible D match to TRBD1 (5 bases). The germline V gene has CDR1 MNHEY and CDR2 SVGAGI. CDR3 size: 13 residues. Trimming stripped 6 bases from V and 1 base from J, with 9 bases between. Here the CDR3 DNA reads TGTGCCAGCAGCCGCGGGGCGAACACTGAAGCTTTCTTT. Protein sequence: CASSRGANTEAFF.

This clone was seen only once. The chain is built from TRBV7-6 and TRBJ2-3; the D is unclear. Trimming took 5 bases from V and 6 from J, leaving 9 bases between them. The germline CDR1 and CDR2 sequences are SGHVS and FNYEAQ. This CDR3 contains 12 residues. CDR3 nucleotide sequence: TGTGCCAGCAGCCCACTCTTGGATACGCAGTATTTT. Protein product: CASSPLLDTQYF.

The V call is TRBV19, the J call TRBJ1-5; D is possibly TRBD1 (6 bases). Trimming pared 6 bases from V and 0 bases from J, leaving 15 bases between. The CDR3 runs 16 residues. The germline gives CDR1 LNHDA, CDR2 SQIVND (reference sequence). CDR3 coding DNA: TGTGCCAGTAGACCAGGGACACCCTATAGCAATCAGCCCCAGCATTTT. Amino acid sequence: CASRPGTPYSNQPQHF.

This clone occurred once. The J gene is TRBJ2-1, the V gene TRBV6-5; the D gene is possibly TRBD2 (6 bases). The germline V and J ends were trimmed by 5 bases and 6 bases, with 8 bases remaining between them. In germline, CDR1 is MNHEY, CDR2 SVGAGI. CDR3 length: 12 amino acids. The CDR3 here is CASSQTSNEQFF. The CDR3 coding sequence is TGTGCCAGCAGTCAGACTAGCAATGAGCAGTTCTTC.

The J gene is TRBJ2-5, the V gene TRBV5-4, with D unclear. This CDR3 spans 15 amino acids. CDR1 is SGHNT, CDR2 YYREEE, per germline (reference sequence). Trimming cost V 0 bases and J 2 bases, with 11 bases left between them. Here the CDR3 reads CASSLVGITQETQYF. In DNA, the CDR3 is TGTGCCAGCAGCTTGGTTGGGATTACGCAAGAGACCCAGTACTTC.

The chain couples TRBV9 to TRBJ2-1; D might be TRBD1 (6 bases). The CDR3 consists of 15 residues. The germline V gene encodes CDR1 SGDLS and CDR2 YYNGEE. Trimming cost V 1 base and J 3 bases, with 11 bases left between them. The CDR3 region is CASSVIGQSYNEQFF. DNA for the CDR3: TGTGCCAGCAGCGTAATAGGACAGAGCTACAATGAGCAGTTCTTC. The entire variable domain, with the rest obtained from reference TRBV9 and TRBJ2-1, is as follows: DSGVTQTPKHLITATGQRVTLRCSPRSGDLSVYWYQQSLDQGLQFLIQYYNGEERAKGNILERFSAQQFPDLHSELNLSSLELGDSALYFCASSVIGQSYNEQFFGPGTRLTVL.

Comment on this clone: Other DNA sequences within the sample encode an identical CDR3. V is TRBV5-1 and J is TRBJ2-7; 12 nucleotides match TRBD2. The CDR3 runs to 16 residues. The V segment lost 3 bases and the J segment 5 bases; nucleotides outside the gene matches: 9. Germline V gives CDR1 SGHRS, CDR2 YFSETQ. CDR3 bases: TGCGCCAGCAGCTGGGGGCTAGCGGGAGGGCCCCACGAGCAGTACTTC. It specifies CASSWGLAGGPHEQYF.

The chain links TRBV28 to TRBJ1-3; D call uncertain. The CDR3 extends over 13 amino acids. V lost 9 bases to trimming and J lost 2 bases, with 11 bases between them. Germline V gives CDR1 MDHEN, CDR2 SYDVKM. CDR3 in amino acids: CASNPGTGNTIYF. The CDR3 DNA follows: TGTGCCAGTAACCCGGGGACTGGAAACACCATATATTTT.

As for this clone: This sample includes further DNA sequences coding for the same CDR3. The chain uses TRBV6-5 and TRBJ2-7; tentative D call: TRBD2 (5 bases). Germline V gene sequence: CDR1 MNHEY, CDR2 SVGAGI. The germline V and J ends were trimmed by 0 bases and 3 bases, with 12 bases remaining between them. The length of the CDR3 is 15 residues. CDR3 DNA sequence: TGTGCCAGCAGTTACTCGATAAGAGGGAGCTACGAGCAGTACTTC. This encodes CASSYSIRGSYEQYF.

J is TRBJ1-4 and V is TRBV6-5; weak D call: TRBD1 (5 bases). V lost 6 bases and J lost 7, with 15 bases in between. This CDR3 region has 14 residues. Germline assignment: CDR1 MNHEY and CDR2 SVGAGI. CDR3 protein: CASSLRGGGEKLFF. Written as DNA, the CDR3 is TGTGCCAGCAGCCTACGGGGGGGAGGTGAAAAACTGTTTTTT.

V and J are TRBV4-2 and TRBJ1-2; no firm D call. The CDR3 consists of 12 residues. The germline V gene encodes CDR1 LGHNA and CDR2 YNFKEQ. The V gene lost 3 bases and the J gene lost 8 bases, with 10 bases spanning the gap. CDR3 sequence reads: CASSQGWVGYTF. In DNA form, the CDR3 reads TGTGCCAGCAGCCAGGGGTGGGTCGGCTACACCTTC.

CDR3 in DNA: TGTGCCAGCAGCCCCGGCACTAGCAATCAGCCCCAGCATTTT. Translating it yields CASSPGTSNQPQHF. V usage is TRBV6-1 and J usage is TRBJ1-5; D gene unclear. Looked up from germline, CDR1 is MNHNS and CDR2 is SASEGT. The V and J ends lost 6 bases and 0 bases respectively, with 9 bases between them. The CDR3 is 14 residues long.